This entry lists 16 T cell receptor beta chains sequenced from one sample in a study of CD8 T cells in ankylosing spondylitis. Findings and limits, study-wide: About eight highly homologous variants made up a TCR beta motif that seemed to typify ankylosing spondylitis blood.

For these receptors, no antigen is known. TCRdb analysed the 5' RACE reads with MiXCR anew, one entry per CDR3 protein. The table includes a few hundred thousand distinct CDR3 sequences, 15% to 20% detected once. Sequenced input: blood, either unsorted or a sorted T cell fraction (not recorded which). The receptors were gathered from a male donor with ankylosing spondylitis.

This clonotype was detected many times. The chain couples TRBV7-2 to TRBJ1-3; a possible D gene is TRBD1 (5 bases). In germline, CDR1 is SGHTA, CDR2 FQGNSA. Trimming removed 3 bases at V and 0 bases at J, with 12 bases between. The CDR3 runs to 16 residues. CDR3 coding DNA: TGTGCCAGCAGCTTGGGACCGGGAGCCTCTGGAAACACCATATATTTT. It is translated as CASSLGPGASGNTIYF.

This clonotype was observed a handful of times. This rearrangement joins TRBV2 to TRBJ2-7, with a possible D match to TRBD1 (6 bases). V was pared by 8 bases and J by 0 bases, with 8 bases between. The CDR3 loop spans 12 amino acids. CDR1 is SNHLY and CDR2 is FYNNEI in the germline V gene. CDR3 loop: CASGQSSYEQYF. The CDR3 coding sequence is TGTGCCAGCGGACAGAGCTCCTACGAGCAGTACTTC.

This clonotype was counted at least ten times. The V call is TRBV12-3 or TRBV12-4, the J call TRBJ1-3; TRBD1 aligns across 7 bases. The CDR3 length is 15 residues. Unmatched junction bases numbered 6, after V lost 5 bases and J lost 2 bases. In DNA, the CDR3 is TGTGCCAGCAGTCGTCCGACAGGGACTGGAAACACCATATATTTT. This encodes CASSRPTGTGNTIYF.

This clonotype was seen a handful of times. The chain is built from TRBV5-1 and TRBJ2-5; D remains unclear. Trimming stripped 0 bases from V and 4 bases from J, with 7 bases between. The CDR3 is 13 residues long. The germline V gene has CDR1 SGHRS and CDR2 YFSETQ. CDR3 DNA sequence: TGCGCCAGCAGCTTGGACCTCCGAGAGACCCAGTACTTC. The encoded protein is CASSLDLRETQYF.

This clonotype was detected only a few times. The chain is built from TRBV20-1 and TRBJ2-3; 9 nucleotides match TRBD2. CDR3 size: 14 residues. The trim removed 8 bases at V and 3 bases at J, leaving 9 bases unmatched. Germline V CDR1 and CDR2: DFQATT, SNEGSKA (reference sequence). CDR3 in DNA: TGCAGTACGTCTAGCGGGGTAGGGACAGATACGCAGTATTTT. It encodes CSTSSGVGTDTQYF.

The chain's CDR3 is CASSKTGYTEAFF. As DNA, the CDR3 is TGTGCCAGCAGCAAGACAGGGTACACTGAAGCTTTCTTT. V gene TRBV6-1 combines with J gene TRBJ1-1; TRBD1 agrees at 7 bases. The CDR3 spans 13 residues. Germline CDR1 reads MNHNS; CDR2 reads SASEGT. V trimming: 6 bases; J trimming: 3 bases; junction bases outside the gene matches: 4.

The gene calls are TRBV20-1 and TRBJ1-2; TRBD1 is a possible D gene (5 bases). The CDR3 is 15 amino acids. Germline CDR1 DFQATT, CDR2 SNEGSKA (reference sequence). Between the trimmed V and J ends, which lost 3 bases and 7 bases, there was a span of 21 bases. CDR3 in amino acids: CSASFQLPGGAGYTF. The CDR3 DNA is TGCAGTGCTAGCTTCCAATTACCCGGGGGAGCTGGCTACACCTTC.

This clonotype was detected only a few times. This chain links TRBV20-1 with TRBJ2-7; the D gene is possibly TRBD1 (6 bases). CDR1 DFQATT and CDR2 SNEGSKA come from the germline V gene (reference sequence). This CDR3 comprises 13 residues. For the CDR3, the DNA is TGCAGCGCCAAGGACAGCCACCTTTACGAGCAGTACTTC. Encoded protein: CSAKDSHLYEQYF.

The chain has TRBV5-6 and TRBJ1-5, with 8 bases fitting TRBD1. Losses at the gene ends were 4 bases for V and 4 bases for J; bases not matched to a gene: 10. CDR1 SGHDT and CDR2 YYEEEE come from the germline V gene. The CDR3 runs to 16 residues. The CDR3 bases are TGTGCCAGCAGCCGTGGACAGGGAGGGCCGAATCAGCCCCAGCATTTT. As protein: CASSRGQGGPNQPQHF.

The chain carries TRBV9 and TRBJ2-1; TRBD1 might be the D (6 bases). This CDR3 has 16 amino acids. The V gene lost 2 bases and the J gene lost 9 bases, with 21 bases spanning the gap. The V gene's germline CDR1 is SGDLS and CDR2 YYNGEE. In DNA, the CDR3 is TGTGCCAGCAGCGTTGGTCTTCTCGACAGGAGAATTGAGCAGTTCTTC. This encodes CASSVGLLDRRIEQFF.

This clonotype was counted ten times or more. The chain links TRBV29-1 to TRBJ1-2; 7 bases line up with TRBD1. Germline V gives CDR1 SQVTM, CDR2 ANQGSEA. V lost 0 bases, J lost 2 bases, and 3 bases stayed unmatched. The CDR3 length is 14 residues. CDR3 protein: CSVEEEGQNYGYTF. CDR3 nucleotides: TGCAGCGTTGAAGAGGAGGGACAGAACTATGGCTACACCTTC.

This clonotype was seen a few times. This chain connects TRBV5-1 to TRBJ1-2; unclear D gene. CDR1 is SGHRS, CDR2 YFSETQ, per germline. This CDR3 has 12 amino acids. Trimming stripped 0 bases from V and 10 bases from J, with 10 bases between. For the CDR3, the DNA is TGCGCCAGCAGCTTGGTTCCGGGGATCTACACCTTC. Translation: CASSLVPGIYTF.

The chain couples TRBV20-1 to TRBJ2-5; D gene ambiguous. Germline V gives CDR1 DFQATT, CDR2 SNEGSKA (reference sequence). V lost 3 bases to trimming and J lost 5 bases, with 10 bases between them. The CDR3 covers 12 residues. The CDR3 nucleotides read TGCAGTGCTAGGGTCAGTGGGGAGACCCAGTACTTC. Its protein is CSARVSGETQYF.

This clonotype was counted a few times. V and J are TRBV20-1 and TRBJ2-2; 9 bases agree with TRBD2. The CDR3 length is 16 residues. Germline V CDR1 and CDR2: DFQATT, SNEGSKA (reference sequence). With V trimmed by 1 base and J by 4 bases, 7 bases remained unmatched. The CDR3 sequence is CSARASGTSLTGELFF. The CDR3 bases are TGCAGTGCTAGAGCTTCCGGGACTAGCCTCACCGGGGAGCTGTTTTTT.

CDR3 sequence (DNA): TGTGCCAGCACCTATCAGGGAGCGGACGAGCAGTACTTC. This translates into CASTYQGADEQYF. V gene TRBV6-6 combines with J gene TRBJ2-7; either TRBD1 or TRBD2 may supply D (5 bases each). This CDR3 spans 13 amino acids. Germline V CDR1 and CDR2: MNHNY, SVGAGI (reference sequence). V was clipped by 7 bases and J by 5 bases, with 15 bases between them.

As regards this clonotype: A much larger clone is a single base away; this may be a read error. The V and J genes are TRBV7-8 and TRBJ1-3; 9 nucleotides line up with TRBD1. The CDR3 is 16 residues long. The germline CDR1 and CDR2 sequences are SGHVS and FQNEAQ. Written as DNA, the CDR3 is TGTGCCACCAGCGGAGGGACAGGGAAGGCTGGAAACACCATATATTTT. The encoded protein is CATSGGTGKAGNTIYF.